The 20 T cell receptor beta chains listed next were all sequenced from one sample in a study of spatial heterogeneity in lung cancer. A single record per CDR3 protein comes from TCRdb applying MiXCR to the 5' RACE reads. The sample gives thousands of distinct CDR3 sequences, just under 55% of which show up once; 3% to 3.5% is in the top ten. Indicated time point: blood at routine non-recurrence follow-up after resection. Material: PBMCs, obtained at follow-up. The receptors come from a male donor with early-stage non-small cell lung cancer.

As to this clonotype: This beta chain appears as a stray read in a library generated for alpha chains; its size is not informative. The chain couples TRBV5-6 to TRBJ2-3; 7 nucleotides align to TRBD2. Germline values: CDR1 SGHDT, CDR2 YYEEEE. The CDR3 covers 15 residues. The ends lost 4 bases at V and 4 bases at J; junction bases unmatched: 9. The DNA for the CDR3 is TGTGCCAGCAGCCTTTCCGGGACTACGGCAGATACGCAGTATTTT. Translating gives CASSLSGTTADTQYF.

This clonotype has more than one count but fewer than ten. As an off-target read in a library built for alpha chains, this beta chain has a frequency of little significance. CDR3 nucleotides: TGTGCCAGCAGCTTTGGACTAGCGTCCTACGAGCAGTACTTC. It encodes CASSFGLASYEQYF. The V gene is TRBV7-2, the J gene TRBJ2-7; 9 nucleotides line up with TRBD2. Trimming cost V 3 bases and J 1 base; bases outside gene matches: 1. The CDR3 loop spans 14 amino acids. Germline V lookup: CDR1 SGHTA, CDR2 FQGNSA. The variable domain in full, with the rest retrieved from reference TRBV7-2 and TRBJ2-7, is GAGVSQSPSNKVTEKGKDVELRCDPISGHTALYWYRQSLGQGLEFLIYFQGNSAPDKSGLPSDRFSAERTGGSVSTLTIQRTQQEDSAVYLCASSFGLASYEQYFGPGTRLTVT.

A word on this clonotype: Since it is a stray read in a library aimed at alpha chains, this beta chain has a size that is not meaningful. The chain carries TRBV5-1 and TRBJ1-1, with no clear D. The CDR3 extends over 14 amino acids. Germline CDR1 SGHRS, CDR2 YFSETQ. V lost 5 bases and J lost 1, with 12 bases in between. Written as DNA, the CDR3 is TGCGCCAGCAGTTCTGGAAGATCGAACACTGAAGCTTTCTTT. The encoded protein is CASSSGRSNTEAFF.

Concerning this clonotype: This beta chain came through as a stray read in a library set up for alpha chains, and its size says little. The rearrangement joins TRBV12-3 or TRBV12-4 to TRBJ1-2; D may be TRBD1 (6 bases). The V end was cut by 3 bases, the J end by 5 bases, with 16 bases between. This CDR3 spans 15 amino acids. The CDR3 coding sequence is TGTGCCAGCAGTTTTCAGGCAGGGGCACCTTATGGCTACACCTTC. It is translated as CASSFQAGAPYGYTF.

This clonotype has more than one count but fewer than ten. The library was built for alpha chains, so this beta chain is an off-target read and its size means little. This chain uses TRBV29-1 with TRBJ2-7, with D maybe TRBD1 (6 bases). Per germline, CDR1 SQVTM and CDR2 ANQGSEA. This CDR3 is 12 amino acids long. Trimming took 5 bases from V and 4 from J, leaving 12 bases between them. The CDR3 loop reads CSVRRGGYEQYF. DNA for the CDR3: TGCAGCGTTCGCAGGGGTGGATACGAGCAGTACTTC.

About this clonotype: Since it is a stray read in a library aimed at alpha chains, this beta chain has a size that is not meaningful. The V and J genes are TRBV6-1 and TRBJ2-3; D not resolved. The CDR3 consists of 13 residues. V dropped 8 bases and J dropped 6 bases, with 15 bases sitting between them. CDR1 is MNHNS and CDR2 is SASEGT in the germline V gene. The CDR3 region has the DNA TGTGCCAGCCTACCTAAGGGTCCGGATACGCAGTATTTT. Translation: CASLPKGPDTQYF.

Comments on this clonotype: The library was prepared for alpha chains; this beta chain is a stray read, so its frequency means little. CDR3 sequence reads: CASSTTSGVDTQYF. The CDR3 nucleotides are TGTGCCAGCAGCACTACTAGCGGGGTGGATACGCAGTATTTT. The J gene is TRBJ2-3, the V gene TRBV2; the match to TRBD2 covers 10 bases. Unmatched junction bases numbered 6, after V lost 6 bases and J lost 6 bases. Germline V gene lookup returns CDR1 SNHLY and CDR2 FYNNEI. There are 14 residues in the CDR3.

This clonotype was detected a few times. With the library built for alpha chains, this beta chain is off target and its frequency is not meaningful. The V call is TRBV5-1, the J call TRBJ2-1, with no clear D. V was shortened by 5 bases and J by 2 bases, with 11 bases between the two germline ends. The CDR3 is 14 amino acids. Germline V CDR1 and CDR2: SGHRS, YFSETQ. The CDR3 DNA sequence: TGCGCCAGCAGTTCCCTTCCACCCTACAATGAGCAGTTCTTC. Residues: CASSSLPPYNEQFF.

This clonotype appeared a few times. Since it is a stray read in a library aimed at alpha chains, this beta chain has a size that is not meaningful. The chain uses TRBV5-1 and TRBJ2-3, with D unresolved. Germline assignment: CDR1 SGHRS and CDR2 YFSETQ. The ends were cut back, 5 bases at V and 2 bases at J, with 3 bases in the middle. This CDR3 is 11 amino acids long. The CDR3 region is CASRITDTQYF. The CDR3 DNA reads as TGCGCCAGCAGAATCACAGATACGCAGTATTTT.

This clonotype has only a few counts. The library was designed around alpha chains, so this beta chain is a stray read whose abundance carries little weight. The CDR3 reads CASSRNSGANVLTF. The CDR3 nucleotides are TGCGCCAGCAGCCGAAACTCTGGGGCCAACGTCCTGACTTTC. The chain recombines TRBV4-1 with TRBJ2-6; the D is unclear. This CDR3 contains 14 residues. Looked up from germline, CDR1 is MGHRA and CDR2 is YSYEKL. Trimming pared 4 bases from V and 0 bases from J, leaving 4 bases between.

This clonotype was observed a handful of times. The library was designed around alpha chains, so this beta chain is a stray read whose abundance carries little weight. The chain carries TRBV28 and TRBJ2-2; D is perhaps TRBD1 (5 bases). The germline V gene has CDR1 MDHEN and CDR2 SYDVKM. This CDR3 spans 14 amino acids. V was trimmed by 7 bases and J by 4 bases, leaving 13 bases between them. The CDR3 loop reads CASNTRTFTGELFF. The CDR3 nucleotides read TGTGCCAGCAACACCCGGACATTCACCGGGGAGCTGTTTTTT.

To note about this clonotype: A library made for alpha chains picked up this beta chain off target, so its size means little. V usage is TRBV11-2 and J usage is TRBJ2-7; 10 nucleotides agree with TRBD2. The CDR3 contains 16 residues. Trimming at V came to 8 bases and at J to 2 bases, leaving 12 bases not matched to a gene. Germline V lookup: CDR1 SGHAT, CDR2 FQNNGV. CDR3 region: CASLGAGGLITYEQYF. The CDR3 DNA reads TGTGCCAGCTTGGGAGCGGGAGGGCTTATAACCTACGAGCAGTACTTC.

Of note for this clonotype: Little can be read into the size of this beta chain, an off-target read in a library designed for alpha chains. The chain carries TRBV4-3 and TRBJ2-1; D possibly corresponds to TRBD1 (5 bases). The CDR3 covers 18 residues. The ends were cut back, 0 bases at V and 3 bases at J, with 18 bases in the middle. In germline, CDR1 is LGHNA, CDR2 YSLEER. CDR3 residues: CASSQDSGAPSLYNEQFF. In nucleotides, the CDR3 is TGCGCCAGCAGCCAAGATAGTGGGGCTCCCTCCCTCTACAATGAGCAGTTCTTC.

Regarding this clonotype: This beta chain is a stray sequence in a library constructed for alpha chains; its clone size is not meaningful. CDR3 coding DNA: TGTGCCAGCAGCTTATCCCCGACAGTTGAAGCTTTCTTT. Translated: CASSLSPTVEAFF. The gene calls are TRBV7-2 and TRBJ1-1; D possibly corresponds to TRBD1 (5 bases). The V gene's germline CDR1 is SGHTA and CDR2 FQGNSA. CDR3 length: 13 residues. V shed 2 bases and J shed 7 bases, with 11 bases lying between them.

On this clonotype itself: This beta chain slipped into a library made for alpha chains as a stray read, so its size is not meaningful. The chain is built from TRBV12-3 or TRBV12-4 and TRBJ2-1; 8 bases align to TRBD2. Germline trimming cut 5 bases from V and 1 base from J; bases unmatched to any gene: 7. The CDR3 spans 16 residues. For the CDR3, the DNA is TGTGCCAGCAGTCCCCGGGGGGGCCGGTCCTACAATGAGCAGTTCTTC. Amino acid sequence: CASSPRGGRSYNEQFF.

Remarks on this clonotype: The library was built for alpha chains, so this beta chain is an off-target read and its size means little. This chain links TRBV7-6 with TRBJ2-2, with D possibly called TRBD1 or TRBD2 (5 bases each). The V and J ends lost 5 bases and 4 bases respectively, with 8 bases between them. CDR3 length: 13 residues. Germline assignment: CDR1 SGHVS and CDR2 FNYEAQ. The DNA for the CDR3 is TGTGCCAGCAGCGGGGCGGGCACCGGGGAGCTGTTTTTT. Encoded protein: CASSGAGTGELFF. Filled out from reference TRBV7-6 and TRBJ2-2, the complete variable domain reads GAGVSQSPRYKVTKRGQDVALRCDPISGHVSLYWYRQALGQGPEFLTYFNYEAQQDKSGLPNDRFSAERPEGSISTLTIQRTEQRDSAMYRCASSGAGTGELFFGEGSRLTVL.

Concerning this clonotype itself: Being off target in a library aimed at alpha chains, this beta chain has a size of little meaning. The V and J genes are TRBV5-1 and TRBJ2-7; 10 bases are a match to TRBD1. The CDR3 runs to 17 residues. Germline CDR1 SGHRS, CDR2 YFSETQ. The trim removed 0 bases at V and 0 bases at J, leaving 6 bases unmatched. The CDR3 spells CASSLEGRDRGSYEQYF. The CDR3 DNA sequence: TGCGCCAGCAGCTTGGAGGGGCGGGACAGGGGCTCCTACGAGCAGTACTTC.

A few counts support this clonotype. This beta chain turned up in a library designed for alpha chains; as an off-target read, its abundance says little. This rearrangement joins TRBV5-1 to TRBJ2-5; 9 bases fit TRBD1. The CDR3 is made up of 14 amino acids. From germline, CDR1 is SGHRS and CDR2 YFSETQ. V lost 4 bases to trimming and J lost 12 bases; unmatched junction nucleotides: 13. Here the CDR3 reads CASSNSGQGREKYF. The CDR3 DNA sequence: TGCGCCAGCAGCAATAGCGGACAGGGGAGAGAGAAGTACTTC.

In the case of this clonotype: This beta chain came through as a stray read in a library set up for alpha chains, and its size says little. The chain links TRBV7-9 to TRBJ2-2, with D unclear. V was shortened by 1 base and J by 5 bases, with 5 bases between the two germline ends. CDR3 size: 13 residues. CDR1 is SEHNR and CDR2 is FQNEAQ in the germline V gene (reference sequence). CDR3 loop: CASSLEATGELFF. The CDR3 nucleotides are TGTGCCAGCAGCTTAGAAGCTACCGGGGAGCTGTTTTTT.

About this clonotype itself: The library was built for alpha chains, so this beta chain is an off-target read and its size means little. The V gene is TRBV25-1, the J gene TRBJ2-7; D is uncertain. This CDR3 comprises 12 residues. Between the trimmed V and J ends, which lost 7 bases and 9 bases, there was a span of 16 bases. The germline gives CDR1 MGHDK, CDR2 SYGVNS. In nucleotides, the CDR3 is TGTGCCAGCACCGACCGGAGTTCGGCGCAGTACTTC. It codes for CASTDRSSAQYF.